The T cell receptor (beta chain) under discussion was sequenced for a study of shared clonotypes between healthy human individuals (dated by TCRdb to the early 2020s). For the study in its entirety: Three men and a couple of women, aged 18 to 49 years, made up the cohort. Each donor's leukapheresis produced roughly between roughly 0.85 and 9.5 billion PBMCs. Libraries were prepared and TCR repertoires were sequenced by different laboratories using diverse techniques, in order to increase sequencing depth and limit assay-specific biases. To estimate repertoire size and how much clonotypes are shared between individuals, the study performed deep sequencing of blood TCR repertoires from five healthy adults. Per donor, three plates each were used for CD4 naive and CD4 memory, two for CD8 naive, and one for CD8 memory.

For this clone: The target of this receptor is not known. No qualities accompany the bases; no much larger clone lies one base away.

Counted from cysteine to phenylalanine, this CDR3 has 15 amino acids. CDR3 DNA is the only sequence kept; it has 45 bases, read in frame from the first base. Deletion took 3 bases off V and 6 bases off J, with a span of 18 bases between the germline ends. As encoded in the germline V gene, CDR1 is SQVTM while CDR2 is ANQGSEA. What the work shows at the level of the full study, not this receptor alone: Because the study included a small number of donors, the genetic and exposure-history diversity represented was limited. Higher generation probabilities were observed for clonotypes shared by all four sorted-subset donors than for non-shared clonotypes. Rarefaction of sorted-subset datasets indicated incomplete sequencing despite the large sequencing depth. Across a handful of donors, approximately 4.9% of naive CD4, more than 3% of naive CD8, approximately 2.5% of memory CD4, and 0.4% to 0.45% of memory CD8 clonotypes were shared. Naive subsets generally had larger estimated clonotype richness than memory subsets did. Sampling was limited to blood, and TCR repertoires in tissue likely differ from TCR repertoires in blood. Pairwise subsampling indicated that sequencing depth was expected to affect the degree of clonotype sharing among donors.

Using the deep immunoSEQ assay, multiplex PCR amplified TCR CDR3 regions from genomic DNA. For each cell subset, the extracted genomic DNA was distributed evenly across all wells of several immunoSEQ 96-well plates, and each plate served as one replicate. For sorted subsets, approximately 200 ng of genomic DNA, equivalent to 30,000 or so T cell genomes, went into each replicate PCR. Purified libraries were quantified with a Qubit 3.0 fluorometer, sized on a Bioanalyzer 2100, and re-quantified with the KAPA Library Quantification kit. Every immunoSEQ 96-well plate was sequenced on a dedicated single-read 150-cycle Illumina NextSeq 550 flow cell. In the original analysis: The immunoSEQ output contained only junctional sequences without quality scores, so filtering could not match that applied to full-length reads. Sequences were annotated with PyIR, a Python wrapper for IgBLAST v1.9, and V/J genes and CDR3 were assigned using IMGT germline references. Reads were removed for weak V/J assignments (E-value above 1e-6), missing CDR3, stop codons, out-of-frame junctions, or ambiguous translated residues. V3J clonotypes were defined by identical inferred V gene, J gene, and CDR3 amino acid sequence. To compute the percentage overlap between repertoires, the number of shared unique clonotypes was divided by the size of the smaller repertoire. Richness of each repertoire was evaluated using RTK rarefaction, the Chao1 estimator, and Recon v2.1 estimates of unobserved clonotypes. For all TCRbeta clonotypes obtained by the gDNA method from a few donors, generation probabilities were computed with OLGA. TCRdb carries this immuneACCESS record with in-frame sequences only. Its versions omit some clonotypes, under half of them owing to an unresolved V gene in the studies checked, with the rest unexplained. The V and J calls and the clone size are those of that table, but D and trimming were determined from the DNA. In this sample the table shows approximately 500,000 clones, around 96% of which occur a single time. Approximately 0.06% of the sample rests with the top ten.

The donors were healthy, HIV-negative adults with no recently reported acute infections or vaccinations. Every donor was a Caucasian adult residing in Nashville, Tennessee, USA. CD4+ T cells were enriched through magnetic negative selection, after which naive cells were positively selected on CD45RA and the remaining negative fraction served as the memory subset. Blood was obtained by leukapheresis, after which PBMCs were separated by Ficoll-Histopaque density gradient centrifugation and cryopreserved in liquid nitrogen vapor phase. Purity and quantity of every magnetically sorted T cell population were checked by analytical flow cytometry. Genomic DNA was isolated from each sorted fraction and quantified by UV absorbance on a Nanodrop 2000c.

The sequenced material came from naive CD4+ T cells sorted from blood. The intended sense of this specimen's cell subset or site label: CD45RA+ positively selected. The sequence derives from a young woman in good health. The V and J segments used are TRBV29-1 and TRBJ2-1, and perhaps TRBD2 as D gene, on 7 matching bases. The DNA reads TGCAGCGTTGAGGGGGGGCCAGGACAGATCAATGAGCAGTTCTTC. Its coded protein is CSVEGGPGQINEQFF.